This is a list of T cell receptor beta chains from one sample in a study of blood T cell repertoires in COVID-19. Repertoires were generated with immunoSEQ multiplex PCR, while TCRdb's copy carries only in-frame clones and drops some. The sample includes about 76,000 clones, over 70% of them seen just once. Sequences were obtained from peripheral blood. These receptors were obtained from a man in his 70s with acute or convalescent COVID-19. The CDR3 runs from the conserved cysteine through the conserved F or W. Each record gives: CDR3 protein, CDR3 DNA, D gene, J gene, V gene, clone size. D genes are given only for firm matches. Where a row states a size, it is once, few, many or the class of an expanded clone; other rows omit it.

cdr3_aa: CASRLQGVETQYF
cdr3_nt: TGTGCCAGCAGATTACAGGGGGTGGAGACCCAGTACTTC
d_call: TRBD1
j_call: TRBJ2-5
v_call: TRBV25-1
clone_size: few

cdr3_aa: CASSLSRDSNTGELFF
cdr3_nt: TGTGCCAGCAGCTTAAGTAGGGACAGCAACACCGGGGAGCTGTTTTTT
d_call: TRBD1
j_call: TRBJ2-2
v_call: TRBV7-3
clone_size: .

cdr3_aa: CASSPSTGRNTEAFF
cdr3_nt: TGTGCCAGCTCACCGTCGACAGGCCGCAACACTGAAGCTTTCTTT
d_call: .
j_call: TRBJ1-1
v_call: TRBV18
clone_size: .

cdr3_aa: CASRGQSGTGELFF
cdr3_nt: TGTGCCAGCAGGGGTCAGTCAGGCACCGGGGAGCTGTTTTTT
d_call: .
j_call: TRBJ2-2
v_call: TRBV7-3
clone_size: few

cdr3_aa: CASSPRETYEQYF
cdr3_nt: TGTGCCAGTAGCCCCAGGGAAACCTACGAGCAGTACTTC
d_call: .
j_call: TRBJ2-7
v_call: TRBV19
clone_size: .

cdr3_aa: CASSQDTGTGGYEQYF
cdr3_nt: TGTGCCAGCAGCCAAGATACAGGGACAGGGGGATACGAGCAGTACTTC
d_call: TRBD1
j_call: TRBJ2-7
v_call: TRBV3-1/TRBV3-2
clone_size: few

cdr3_aa: CASTKTSGSREQYF
cdr3_nt: TGTGCCAGCACCAAGACTAGCGGGTCAAGGGAGCAGTACTTC
d_call: TRBD2
j_call: TRBJ2-7
v_call: TRBV27
clone_size: .

cdr3_aa: CATSDLTSGGYNEQFF
cdr3_nt: TGTGCCACCAGTGATTTAACTAGCGGGGGGTACAATGAGCAGTTCTTC
d_call: TRBD2
j_call: TRBJ2-1
v_call: TRBV24-1
clone_size: few

cdr3_aa: CASSWSHAKNIQYF
cdr3_nt: TGTGCCAGCAGCTGGAGTCATGCCAAAAACATTCAGTACTTC
d_call: .
j_call: TRBJ2-4
v_call: TRBV13
clone_size: .

cdr3_aa: CASSSPRGGLAGANVLTF
cdr3_nt: TGTGCCAGCAGCTCTCCAAGGGGTGGACTAGCTGGGGCCAACGTCCTGACTTTC
d_call: TRBD2
j_call: TRBJ2-6
v_call: TRBV6-2/TRBV6-3
clone_size: .

cdr3_aa: CASSGRRDTDTQYF
cdr3_nt: TGTGCCAGCTCCGGGCGTCGGGACACAGATACGCAGTATTTT
d_call: .
j_call: TRBJ2-3
v_call: TRBV9
clone_size: .

cdr3_aa: CASSEGGLATYNEQFF
cdr3_nt: TGTGCCAGCAGCGAAGGGGGACTAGCAACCTACAATGAGCAGTTCTTC
d_call: TRBD2
j_call: TRBJ2-1
v_call: TRBV9
clone_size: once

cdr3_aa: CASSEKDRETQYF
cdr3_nt: TGTGCCAGCAGTGAAAAGGACAGGGAGACCCAGTACTTC
d_call: TRBD1
j_call: TRBJ2-5
v_call: TRBV25-1
clone_size: .

cdr3_aa: CASGRGQNTYEQYF
cdr3_nt: TGTGCCAGCGGTCGCGGACAGAACACCTACGAGCAGTACTTC
d_call: .
j_call: TRBJ2-7
v_call: TRBV6-6
clone_size: few

cdr3_aa: CASGSGVNSPLHF
cdr3_nt: TGTGCCAGCGGGTCGGGGGTCAATTCACCCCTCCACTTT
d_call: .
j_call: TRBJ1-6
v_call: TRBV7-3
clone_size: once

cdr3_aa: CASSFNRREARTDTQYF
cdr3_nt: TGTGCCAGCAGCTTTAATAGGCGGGAGGCCCGCACAGATACGCAGTATTTT
d_call: TRBD2
j_call: TRBJ2-3
v_call: TRBV13
clone_size: .